Shown below are 10 T cell receptor beta chains from a single sample sequenced in a study of T cell changes during pregnancy in multiple sclerosis. Produced via immunoSEQ multiplex PCR; TCRdb's table is partial and in-frame only. The sample has some 90,000 clones, 91% seen once. The sample in question was peripheral blood, obtained after pregnancy. Receptors originate from a female donor in good health, enrolled as a control in a pregnancy study.

The chain has TRBV7-2 and TRBJ1-2, with 10 bases fitting TRBD1. This CDR3 has 14 residues. With V trimmed by 5 bases and J by 6 bases, 6 bases remained unmatched. The germline gives CDR1 SGHTA, CDR2 FQGNSA. This CDR3 reads CASSRDRGLHGYTF. CDR3 nucleotide sequence: TGTGCCAGCAGCCGGGACAGGGGCCTCCATGGCTACACCTTC.

A single count supports this clone. J is TRBJ1-5 and V is TRBV19, with a tentative D call TRBD1 (6 bases). Germline V gene data show CDR1 as LNHDA and CDR2 as SQIVND (reference sequence). V lost 5 bases and J 1 base, leaving 12 bases between the germline ends. The CDR3 extends over 15 amino acids. CDR3 region: CASSPRGMSNQPQHF. CDR3 bases: TGTGCCAGTAGTCCCAGGGGTATGAGCAATCAGCCCCAGCATTTT.

This rearrangement joins TRBV7-3 to TRBJ1-3; D is possibly TRBD1 (5 bases). The germline gives CDR1 SGHTA, CDR2 FQGTGA. V was pared by 5 bases and J by 4 bases, with 12 bases between. The CDR3 totals 14 residues. The CDR3 region is CASSPQASGNTIYF. The DNA for the CDR3 is TGTGCCAGCAGCCCACAGGCTTCGGGAAACACCATATATTTT. The whole variable domain, remainder taken from reference TRBV7-3 and TRBJ1-3, is GAGVSQTPSNKVTEKGKYVELRCDPISGHTALYWYRQSLGQGPEFLIYFQGTGAADDSGLPNDRFFAVRPEGSVSTLKIQRTERGDSAVYLCASSPQASGNTIYFGEGSWLTVV.

In its sample, this clone was seen a few times. The genes are TRBV19 and TRBJ1-1, with D tentatively TRBD1 (5 bases). V lost 5 bases, J lost 1 base, and 8 bases lay in between. Germline CDR1 LNHDA, CDR2 SQIVND (reference sequence). The CDR3 contains 13 residues. The CDR3 loop reads CASSQGGNTEAFF. The CDR3 DNA reads as TGTGCCAGTAGTCAGGGAGGGAACACTGAAGCTTTCTTT.

This clone appeared a single time. This chain uses TRBV7-2 with TRBJ1-3; 9 bases match TRBD1. With V trimmed by 1 base and J by 4 bases, 8 bases remained unmatched. Germline V gene data show CDR1 as SGHTA and CDR2 as FQGNSA. This CDR3 is built from 17 residues. The CDR3 bases are TGTGCCAGCAGCTTAGGCTGGGGACAGGGTGGCGGAAACACCATATATTTT. This encodes CASSLGWGQGGGNTIYF.

The J gene is TRBJ2-5, the V gene TRBV6-5, with 7 bases aligning to TRBD1. The length of the CDR3 is 14 residues. Germline-derived CDR1 and CDR2 are MNHEY and SVGAGI. The trim removed 6 bases at V and 4 bases at J, leaving 8 bases unmatched. CDR3 DNA sequence: TGTGCCAGCAGAAGAAACAGGGGTCGAGAGACCCAGTACTTC. It is translated as CASRRNRGRETQYF.

About this clone: Mismatch with germline at one junction end may stem from a read error. The chain couples TRBV7-7 to TRBJ2-3, with 7 bases lining up with TRBD1. Germline CDR1 is SSHAT and CDR2 is FNYEAQ (reference sequence). The CDR3 is 13 residues long. The CDR3 is CASSPSGGDTQYF. The CDR3 DNA reads as TGTGCTAGCAGCCCCTCAGGGGGAGATACGCAGTATTTT.

The sample holds a few counts of this clone. The CDR3 coding sequence is TGTGCCAGCAGCACAGTGACAGGGTACTACGAGCAGTACTTC. Translated, it gives CASSTVTGYYEQYF. The chain joins TRBV5-8 to TRBJ2-7, with 7 nucleotides matching TRBD1. The germline V gene has CDR1 SGHTS and CDR2 YDEGEE. The CDR3 is 14 residues long. V lost 4 bases, J lost 3 bases, and 7 bases stayed unmatched.

This clone came up once. The chain uses TRBV5-1 and TRBJ2-5; perhaps TRBD1 as D (6 bases). Trimming took 0 bases from V and 1 from J, leaving 7 bases between them. The CDR3 covers 14 residues. Germline CDR1 SGHRS, CDR2 YFSETQ. The CDR3 is CASSLAGAQETQYF. The CDR3 nucleotides are TGCGCCAGCAGCTTGGCAGGGGCCCAAGAGACCCAGTACTTC.

The chain carries TRBV6-4 and TRBJ1-1, with 9 bases identical to TRBD1. The CDR3 runs to 14 residues. After removal of 6 bases from V and 4 bases from J, the junction contained 6 bases not matched to a gene. In germline, CDR1 is MRHNA, CDR2 SNTAGT. For the CDR3, the DNA is TGTGCCAGCAGGGACACGGACAGGGGCACTGAAGCTTTCTTT. Translated: CASRDTDRGTEAFF.